This T cell receptor (beta chain) stems from a study of early T cells in non-severe SARS-CoV-2 infection. A note on this clonotype: Its antigen is still unknown.

One entry per CDR3 protein results from TCRdb running MiXCR on the 5' RACE reads. The sample has some 29,000 distinct CDR3 sequences; more than 4% are singletons. Study-level results: Anti-spike CD8 responses were favored in VDJdb matching, and private and CD4 specificities were missed.

Between the trimmed V and J ends, which lost 3 bases and 2 bases, there was a span of 14 bases. CDR1 and CDR2 from the germline V gene are MNHNY and SVGAGI (reference sequence). The CDR3 runs to 15 residues. Sequenced sample: whole blood. The clonotype was recovered from an adult who was a healthcare worker with PCR-confirmed SARS-CoV-2 infection or an uninfected control (not recorded which). The V gene is TRBV6-6, the J gene TRBJ2-7; the D gene is possibly TRBD2 (5 bases). The CDR3 coding sequence is TGTGCCAGCAGTTATTTCAGTGGAGGACCCTACGAGCAGTACTTC. This translates into CASSYFSGGPYEQYF.